These 25 T cell receptor beta chains were sequenced from one sample in a study of tumor-infiltrating lymphocytes in primary liver carcinoma. The study co-extracted DNA and RNA from around 20-30 mg of unsorted bulk tissue. TCR beta cDNA was made from 400 to 500 ng total RNA with a constant-region primer. Amplification in three nested multiplex PCR rounds with slightly modified ARM-PCR gave rise to TCR beta libraries. A C-beta reverse primer was combined with TRBV1-TRBV30 forward primers in the first two PCR rounds, and each round had 10 cycles. TCRdb itself ran the multiplex PCR reads through MiXCR, one entry per CDR3 protein. The profile shows fewer than 75,000 distinct CDR3 sequences, less than 75% of them singletons. Specimen: liver tumor tissue from sampling region 2. This sample's subset: tumor region T2, inferior pole. Receptor source: a man aged 40-49 years with primary liver carcinoma and hepatitis B virus infection.

As concerns this clonotype: Given a much more abundant clone one base away, this may be a read error. The chain uses TRBV7-9 and TRBJ2-6; 7 nucleotides agree with TRBD1. From germline, CDR1 is SEHNR and CDR2 FQNEAQ (reference sequence). This CDR3 spans 16 amino acids. The CDR3 here is CASSPPYRGGDNVLTF. The CDR3 coding sequence is TGTGCCAGCAGCCCACCGTACAGGGGTGGGGACAACGTCCTGACTTTC.

This chain connects TRBV6-5 to TRBJ2-1; 11 bases are shared with TRBD1. Germline-derived CDR1 and CDR2 are MNHEY and SVGAGI. J was trimmed by 8 bases and V by 10 bases; bases with no gene match: 19. This CDR3 comprises 17 residues. This chain's CDR3 is CAISPSFVRGQGDEQFF. In DNA, the CDR3 is TGTGCCATCAGCCCCTCCTTCGTTAGGGGACAGGGGGATGAGCAGTTCTTC.

About this clonotype itself: A clone one base away is much larger, so this may be a read error. V gene TRBV28 combines with J gene TRBJ2-7, with 8 bases fitting TRBD2. The CDR3 is 14 amino acids. Germline V gives CDR1 MDHEN, CDR2 SYDVKM. The CDR3: CANSFLAGNYEQYF. For the CDR3, the DNA is TGTGCCAACAGTTTTCTAGCGGGCAACTACGAGCAGTACTTC.

Concerning this clonotype itself: This sequence may be a read error, since a much larger clone differs from it by one base. V is TRBV29-1 and J is TRBJ2-3; possibly TRBD1 for D (6 bases). Germline V gene lookup returns CDR1 SQVTM and CDR2 ANQGSEA. The CDR3 runs to 14 residues. Here the CDR3 reads CSVSGAGASDMQYF. Here the CDR3 DNA reads TGCAGCGTTTCCGGGGCAGGGGCGTCAGATATGCAGTATTTT.

The J gene is TRBJ2-1, the V gene TRBV6-2 or TRBV6-3, with 7 bases aligning to TRBD1. CDR1 is MNHEY and CDR2 is SVGEGT in the germline V gene. The V segment lost 9 bases and the J segment 6 bases; nucleotides outside the gene matches: 14. This CDR3 spans 15 amino acids. The CDR3 region has the DNA TGTGCCAGTAGTGACTTCAGGGGGATGGTCAATGAGCAGTTCTTC. Encoded protein: CASSDFRGMVNEQFF.

Turning to this clonotype: Mismatch with germline at one junction end may stem from a read error. The rearrangement uses TRBV5-6 and TRBJ2-2; 8 positions agree with TRBD1. Looked up from germline, CDR1 is SGHDT and CDR2 is YYEEEE. CDR3 length equals 15 residues. The CDR3 bases are TGTGCCAGCAGTATCGTGACAGGGGTCACCTGGGAGCTGTTTTTT. Its translation is CASSIVTGVTWELFF. The whole variable domain, filled in from reference TRBV5-6 and TRBJ2-2, reads DAGVTQSPTHLIKTRGQQVTLRCSPKSGHDTVSWYQQALGQGPQFIFQYYEEEERQRGNFPDRFSGHQFPNYSSELNVNALLLGDSALYLCASSIVTGVTWELFFGEGSRLTVL.

Comments on this clonotype: This likely comes from a read error, as the CDR3 has no conserved phenylalanine or tryptophan at its end. This chain joins TRBV29-1 and TRBJ1-1; D is unclear. The germline V and J ends were trimmed by 7 bases and 3 bases, with 9 bases remaining between them. Germline V gene lookup returns CDR1 SQVTM and CDR2 ANQGSEA. CDR3 length: 11 residues. The CDR3 sequence: CSADSDTEAFI. CDR3 sequence (DNA): TGCAGCGCTGATTCGGACACTGAAGCTTTCATT.

About this clonotype: One junction end disagrees with the germline gene, perhaps due to a read error. J is TRBJ1-1 and V is TRBV4-2; 8 nucleotides align to TRBD1. This CDR3 contains 17 residues. Germline-derived CDR1 and CDR2 are LGHNA and YNFKEQ. CDR3 nucleotide sequence: TGTGCCAGCAGACAAGAGCATGGACAGGGTTTTTGGACTGAAGCTTTCTTT. Its translation is CASRQEHGQGFWTEAFF.

Notes on this clonotype: A much larger clone lies one base from this, so it may be a read error. The rearrangement uses TRBV4-3 and TRBJ2-7; no clear D gene. Germline V CDR1 and CDR2: LGHNA, YSLEER. This CDR3 has 14 amino acids. Here the CDR3 reads CAGSQALKYAEQYF. Here the CDR3 DNA reads TGCGCCGGCAGCCAGGCCCTTAAGTACGCCGAGCAGTACTTC.

V usage is TRBV29-1 and J usage is TRBJ2-1; no clear D gene. The CDR3 has 16 residues. V shed 6 bases and J shed 10 bases, with 28 bases lying between them. Per germline, CDR1 SQVTM and CDR2 ANQGSEA. The CDR3 DNA reads TGCAGCGTCGCCATGCTTCGGCCCTGGTCCCGTCGAGAGCAGTTCTTC. Protein: CSVAMLRPWSRREQFF.

Remarks on this clonotype: In this CDR3 the conserved last residue, phenylalanine or tryptophan, is missing, so a read error is likely. This chain uses TRBV12-3 or TRBV12-4 with TRBJ2-1; 8 positions match TRBD1. This CDR3 contains 11 residues. The ends lost 9 bases at V and 6 bases at J; junction bases unmatched: 1. The CDR3 nucleotides are TGTGCCAGTGACAGGGGCAATGAGCAGTTCATC. Amino acids: CASDRGNEQFI.

A word on this clonotype: A junction end diverges from the germline sequence, so it may reflect a read error. The V gene is TRBV4-1, the J gene TRBJ2-1; no firm D call. The V gene's germline CDR1 is MGHRA and CDR2 YSYEKL. This CDR3 has 17 amino acids. The CDR3 nucleotides are TGCCCCAGCAGACAACAAACGACACTACACTCCTACAATGAGCAGTTCTTC. This encodes CPSRQQTTLHSYNEQFF.

In the case of this clonotype: The junction shows a germline mismatch at one end, possibly a read error. V gene TRBV11-2 combines with J gene TRBJ2-5, with TRBD2 as a possible D gene (5 bases). In germline, CDR1 is SGHAT, CDR2 FQNNGV. The CDR3 runs 18 residues. CDR3 nucleotides: TGTACCAGCAGCTTAGCGTGGCTAGCCCTGGGAAAAAGAGAGACCCAGTACTTC. It is translated as CTSSLAWLALGKRETQYF.

The rearrangement uses TRBV24-1 and TRBJ2-2, with D possibly being TRBD1 or TRBD2 (5 bases each). CDR3 size: 15 residues. V was clipped by 4 bases and J by 17 bases, with 25 bases between them. From germline, CDR1 is KGHDR and CDR2 SFDVKD. The CDR3 spells CATSEGDYDTGDLFF. As DNA, the CDR3 is TGTGCCACCAGTGAAGGGGATTACGACACCGGGGACCTATTTTTT.

This clonotype appeared once. A much larger clone lies one base from this, so it may be a read error. The chain combines TRBV29-1 with TRBJ2-5, with D unresolved. This CDR3 region has 13 residues. Germline assignment: CDR1 SQVTM and CDR2 ANQGSEA. V was shortened by 1 base and J by 2 bases, with 8 bases between the two germline ends. DNA of the CDR3: TGCAGCGTTGAAGCCTCGATACAAGAGACCCAGTACTTC. This gives the protein CSVEASIQETQYF.

For this clonotype: A much larger clonotype is one base distant, so this may be a read error. CDR3 coding DNA: TGCGCCAACTCCGACGGCACAGACACCGGGGAGCTGTTTTTT. Amino acids: CANSDGTDTGELFF. The chain carries TRBV10-1 and TRBJ2-2; D unresolved. Germline V gives CDR1 WNHNN, CDR2 SYGVQD (reference sequence). Between the trimmed V and J ends, which lost 10 bases and 3 bases, there was a span of 15 bases. The CDR3 totals 14 residues.

The gene calls are TRBV12-3 or TRBV12-4 and TRBJ2-3; D is perhaps TRBD1 (6 bases). V was cut by 10 bases and J by 3 bases, with 32 bases left in between. This CDR3 region has 19 residues. The CDR3, as DNA: TGTGCCAATAGTTTATCGAAGCCGGGACACCCAGCAGAAACAGATACGCAGTATTTT. Amino acid sequence: CANSLSKPGHPAETDTQYF.

Concerning this clonotype: As the CDR3 is not closed by the conserved phenylalanine or tryptophan, this likely results from a read error. Because the CDR3's place on the DNA is in doubt, the DNA is left out and the CDR3 is given as listed by TCRdb. The CDR3 loop is CATKETAVTGELFL. The J gene is TRBJ2-2, the V gene TRBV5-1; TRBD2 reflects the table's D call only, with no check against the DNA. CDR1 and CDR2 from the germline V gene are SGHRS and YFSETQ. The CDR3 is made up of 14 amino acids, end residues included.

This chain joins TRBV11-3 and TRBJ2-1, with D tentatively TRBD2 (5 bases). Per germline, CDR1 SGHNT and CDR2 YENEEA. Trimming left V 9 bases short and J 11 bases short, with 26 bases between. This CDR3 contains 15 residues. CDR3 in DNA: TGTGCCAGTAGCGCCGGGATTAGAGAGATTGATCAGCAGTTCTTC. It codes for CASSAGIREIDQQFF.

J is TRBJ2-1 and V is TRBV14; D is unclear. Germline V gene sequence: CDR1 SGHDN, CDR2 FVKESK. The CDR3 has 13 residues. Trimming shortened V by 3 bases and J by 9 bases, and 12 bases separated the two germline ends. The CDR3 coding sequence is TGTGCCAGCAGCCAGTCAGCGTGTGGTGAGCAGTTCTTC. This gives the protein CASSQSACGEQFF.

V and J are TRBV6-5 and TRBJ1-4; TRBD1 is a possible D gene (6 bases). The CDR3 has 13 residues. The germline gives CDR1 MNHEY, CDR2 SVGAGI. V shed 9 bases and J shed 9 bases, with 17 bases lying between them. CDR3 DNA sequence: TGTGCCAGTCAACGGGGGGCCGGGCAAAAACTGTTTTTT. Translating gives CASQRGAGQKLFF.

The table lists this clonotype with a few counts. This clone may be a read error of a much larger clone one base away. The gene calls are TRBV5-1 and TRBJ2-1, with 11 bases identical to TRBD2. The CDR3 runs to 16 residues. The V segment lost 1 base and the J segment 9 bases; nucleotides outside the gene matches: 9. Germline V lookup: CDR1 SGHRS, CDR2 YFSETQ. Here the CDR3 DNA reads TGCGCCAGCAGCTTGCATATAGCGGGAGGGTCCGGTGAGCAGTTCTTC. It yields the protein CASSLHIAGGSGEQFF.

This clonotype was observed a handful of times. V is TRBV14 and J is TRBJ2-1; perhaps TRBD2 as D (6 bases). CDR3 length equals 16 residues. The germline V gene encodes CDR1 SGHDN and CDR2 FVKESK. V was cut by 5 bases and J by 5 bases, with 19 bases left in between. CDR3 sequence: CASSAVAVWVNNEQFF. The CDR3 nucleotides are TGTGCCAGCAGCGCCGTAGCGGTATGGGTAAACAATGAGCAGTTCTTC.

The chain is built from TRBV7-9 and TRBJ2-1, with D perhaps TRBD1 or TRBD2 (6 bases each). The CDR3 runs 14 residues. CDR1 SEHNR and CDR2 FQNEAQ come from the germline V gene (reference sequence). Trimming took off 1 base at V and 4 bases at J, with 8 bases between the two ends. The CDR3 nucleotides read TGTGCCAGCAGCTTAGAAGGGGGGTACAATGAGCAGTTCTTC. This codes for CASSLEGGYNEQFF.

For this clonotype: The missing conserved phenylalanine or tryptophan at the end of this CDR3 makes a read error likely. The rearrangement links TRBV6-2 or TRBV6-3 to TRBJ2-5, with D perhaps TRBD1 or TRBD2 (5 bases each). This CDR3 spans 15 amino acids. Germline lookup yields CDR1 MNHEY and CDR2 SVGEGT. The CDR3 bases are TGTGACGGCACCCAAGCACGGGGCGGCCAAGAGACCCAGTACTCC. Translated: CDGTQARGGQETQYS.